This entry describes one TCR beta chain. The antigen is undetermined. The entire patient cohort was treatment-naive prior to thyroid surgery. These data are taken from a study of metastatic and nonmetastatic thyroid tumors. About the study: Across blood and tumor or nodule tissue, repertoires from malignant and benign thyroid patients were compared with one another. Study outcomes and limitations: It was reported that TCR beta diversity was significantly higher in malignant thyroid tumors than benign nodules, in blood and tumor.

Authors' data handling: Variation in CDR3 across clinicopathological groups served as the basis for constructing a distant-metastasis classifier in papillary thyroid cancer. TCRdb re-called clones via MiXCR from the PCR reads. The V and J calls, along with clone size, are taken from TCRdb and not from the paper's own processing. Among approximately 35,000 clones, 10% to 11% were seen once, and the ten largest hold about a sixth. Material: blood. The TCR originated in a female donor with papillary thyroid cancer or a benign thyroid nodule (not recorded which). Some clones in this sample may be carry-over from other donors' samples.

CDR3 region: CASSVSGTSTDEQFF. The CDR3 nucleotides are TGTGCCAGCAGCGTTTCCGGGACTAGCACGGATGAGCAGTTCTTC. V and J are TRBV9 and TRBJ2-1; 9 nucleotides line up with TRBD2. Germline V gives CDR1 SGDLS, CDR2 YYNGEE. The CDR3 is made up of 15 amino acids. Trimming took 2 bases from V and 8 from J; bases not matched to a gene: 8.